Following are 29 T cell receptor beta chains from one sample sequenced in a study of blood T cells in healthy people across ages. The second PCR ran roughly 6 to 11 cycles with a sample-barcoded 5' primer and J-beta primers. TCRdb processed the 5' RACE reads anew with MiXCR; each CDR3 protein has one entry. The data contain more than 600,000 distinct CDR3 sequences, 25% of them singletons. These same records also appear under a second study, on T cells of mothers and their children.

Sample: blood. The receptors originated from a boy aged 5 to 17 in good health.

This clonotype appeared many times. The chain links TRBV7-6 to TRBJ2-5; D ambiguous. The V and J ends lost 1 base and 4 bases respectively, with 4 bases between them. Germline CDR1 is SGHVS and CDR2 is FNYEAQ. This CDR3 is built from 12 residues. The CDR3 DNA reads TGTGCCAGCAGCTTAGTGGCAGAGACCCAGTACTTC. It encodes CASSLVAETQYF.

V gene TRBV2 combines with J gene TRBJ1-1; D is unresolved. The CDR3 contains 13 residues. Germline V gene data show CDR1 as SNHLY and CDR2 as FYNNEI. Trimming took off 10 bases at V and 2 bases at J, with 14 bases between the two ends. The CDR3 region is CANSDGLNTEAFF. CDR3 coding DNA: TGTGCCAACAGCGACGGTCTTAACACTGAAGCTTTCTTT.

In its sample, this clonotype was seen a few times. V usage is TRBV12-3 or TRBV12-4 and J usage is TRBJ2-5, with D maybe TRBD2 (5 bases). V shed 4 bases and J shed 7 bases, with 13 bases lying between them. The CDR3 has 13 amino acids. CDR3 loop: CASSSLGKGTQYF. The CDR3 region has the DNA TGTGCCAGCAGTTCTCTCGGGAAAGGGACCCAGTACTTC.

The CDR3: CATSYQGEPEAFF. DNA of the CDR3: TGTGCCACCAGCTATCAGGGGGAGCCTGAAGCTTTCTTT. The chain has TRBV15 and TRBJ1-1; 7 nucleotides line up with TRBD1. The junction had 6 bases not matched to a gene; V was cut back by 5 bases and J by 6 bases. CDR1 and CDR2 (germline): LNHNV, YYDKDF (reference sequence). The CDR3 consists of 13 residues.

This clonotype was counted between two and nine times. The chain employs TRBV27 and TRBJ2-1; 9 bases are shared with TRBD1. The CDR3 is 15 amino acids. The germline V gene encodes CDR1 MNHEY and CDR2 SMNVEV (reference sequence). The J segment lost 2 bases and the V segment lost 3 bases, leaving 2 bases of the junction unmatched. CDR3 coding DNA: TGTGCCAGCAGTTTGCGGACAGGGGCCTACAATGAGCAGTTCTTC. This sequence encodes CASSLRTGAYNEQFF.

The CDR3 coding sequence is TGTGCCAGCTCACGGGAGGGGCTTACCTACGAGCAGTACTTC. It codes for CASSREGLTYEQYF. The chain joins TRBV18 to TRBJ2-1, with 7 bases lining up with TRBD2. The J call is doubtful: the DNA matches TRBJ2-7 better. The CDR3 consists of 14 residues. Germline loops: CDR1 KGHSH, CDR2 LQKENI.

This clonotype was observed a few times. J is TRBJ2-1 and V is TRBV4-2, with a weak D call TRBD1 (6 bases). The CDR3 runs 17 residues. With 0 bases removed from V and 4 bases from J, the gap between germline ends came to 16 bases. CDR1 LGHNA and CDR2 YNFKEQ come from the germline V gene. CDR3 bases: TGTGCCAGCAGCCAAGACGCGCGGATGGGGACATACAATGAGCAGTTCTTC. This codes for CASSQDARMGTYNEQFF.

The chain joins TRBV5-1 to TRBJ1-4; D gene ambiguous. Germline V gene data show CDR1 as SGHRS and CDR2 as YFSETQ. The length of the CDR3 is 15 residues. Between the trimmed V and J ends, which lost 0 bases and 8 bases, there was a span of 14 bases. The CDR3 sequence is CASSLADVRGEKLFF. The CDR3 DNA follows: TGCGCCAGCAGCTTGGCCGATGTCAGAGGCGAAAAACTGTTTTTT. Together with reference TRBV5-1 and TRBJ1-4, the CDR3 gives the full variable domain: KAGVTQTPRYLIKTRGQQVTLSCSPISGHRSVSWYQQTPGQGLQFLFEYFSETQRNKGNFPGRFSGRQFSNSRSEMNVSTLELGDSALYLCASSLADVRGEKLFFGSGTQLSVL.

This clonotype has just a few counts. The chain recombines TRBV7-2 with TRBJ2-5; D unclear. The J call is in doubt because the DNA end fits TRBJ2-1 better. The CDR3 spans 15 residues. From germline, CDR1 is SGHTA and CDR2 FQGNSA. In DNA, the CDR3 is TGTGCCAGCAGCCCGATGGGATCTAGTTACAATGAGCAGTTCTTC. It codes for CASSPMGSSYNEQFF.

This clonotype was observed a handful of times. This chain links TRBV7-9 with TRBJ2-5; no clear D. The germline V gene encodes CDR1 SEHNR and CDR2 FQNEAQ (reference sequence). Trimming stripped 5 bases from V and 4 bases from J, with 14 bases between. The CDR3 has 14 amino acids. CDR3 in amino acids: CASSPQARPETQYF. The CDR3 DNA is TGTGCCAGCAGCCCGCAGGCGAGACCAGAGACCCAGTACTTC.

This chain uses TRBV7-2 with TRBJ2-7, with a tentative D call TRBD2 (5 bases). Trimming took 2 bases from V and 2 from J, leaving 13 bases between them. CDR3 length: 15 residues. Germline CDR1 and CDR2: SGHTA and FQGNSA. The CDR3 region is CASSLQADDPYEQYF. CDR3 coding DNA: TGTGCCAGCAGCTTACAAGCGGATGACCCCTACGAGCAGTACTTC.

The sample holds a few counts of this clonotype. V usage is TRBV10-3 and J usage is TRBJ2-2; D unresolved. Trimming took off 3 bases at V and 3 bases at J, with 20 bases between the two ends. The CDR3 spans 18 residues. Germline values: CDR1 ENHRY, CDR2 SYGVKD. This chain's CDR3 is CAISDLWPAGPDTGELFF. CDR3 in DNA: TGTGCCATCAGTGACCTCTGGCCGGCAGGACCGGACACCGGGGAGCTGTTTTTT.

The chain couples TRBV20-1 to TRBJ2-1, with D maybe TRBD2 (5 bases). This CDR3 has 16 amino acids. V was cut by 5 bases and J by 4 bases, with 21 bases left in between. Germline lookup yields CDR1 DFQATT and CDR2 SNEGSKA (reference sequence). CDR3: CSAPTSAARSYNEQFF. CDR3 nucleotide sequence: TGCAGTGCTCCTACTTCAGCGGCAAGAAGTTACAATGAGCAGTTCTTC.

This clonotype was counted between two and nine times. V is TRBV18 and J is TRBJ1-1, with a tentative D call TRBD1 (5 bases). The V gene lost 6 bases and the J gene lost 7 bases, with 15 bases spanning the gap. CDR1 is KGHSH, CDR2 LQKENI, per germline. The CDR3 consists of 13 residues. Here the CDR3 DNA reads TGTGCCAGCTCCGAAAGGGTAGGACATGAAGCTTTCTTT. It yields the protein CASSERVGHEAFF.

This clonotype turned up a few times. The CDR3, as DNA: TGTGCCAGCAGCTTAGCCGTCGGGGGGCAGTACTTC. It encodes CASSLAVGGQYF. This sequence joins TRBV7-2 and TRBJ2-5; 7 bases align to TRBD2. The CDR3 contains 12 residues. Germline assignment: CDR1 SGHTA and CDR2 FQGNSA. Trimming removed 0 bases from V and 11 bases from J; junction bases left unmatched: 3.

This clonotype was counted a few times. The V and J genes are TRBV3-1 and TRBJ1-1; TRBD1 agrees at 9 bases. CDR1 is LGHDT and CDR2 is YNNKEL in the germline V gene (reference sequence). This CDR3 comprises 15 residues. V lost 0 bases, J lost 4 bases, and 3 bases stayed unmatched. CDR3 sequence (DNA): TGTGCCAGCAGCCAAGATGACAGGGGGTTCACTGAAGCTTTCTTT. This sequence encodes CASSQDDRGFTEAFF.

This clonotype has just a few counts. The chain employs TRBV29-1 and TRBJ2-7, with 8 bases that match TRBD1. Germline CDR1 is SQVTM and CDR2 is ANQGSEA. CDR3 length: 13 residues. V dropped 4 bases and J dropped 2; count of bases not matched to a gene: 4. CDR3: CSVVLDRAYEQYF. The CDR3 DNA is TGCAGCGTTGTTCTGGACAGGGCCTACGAGCAGTACTTC.

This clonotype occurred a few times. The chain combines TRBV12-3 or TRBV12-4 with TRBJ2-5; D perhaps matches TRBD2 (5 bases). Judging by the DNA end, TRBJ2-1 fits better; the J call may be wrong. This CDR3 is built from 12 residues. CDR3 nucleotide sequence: TGTGCCAGCAGTAGCGGCATCCATGAGCAGTTCTTC. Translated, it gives CASSSGIHEQFF.

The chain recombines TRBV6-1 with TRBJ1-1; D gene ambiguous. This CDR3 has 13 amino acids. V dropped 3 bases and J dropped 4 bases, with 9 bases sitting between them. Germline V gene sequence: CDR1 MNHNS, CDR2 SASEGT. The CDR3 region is CASSDNWGTEAFF. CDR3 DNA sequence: TGTGCCAGCAGTGATAACTGGGGCACTGAAGCTTTCTTT.

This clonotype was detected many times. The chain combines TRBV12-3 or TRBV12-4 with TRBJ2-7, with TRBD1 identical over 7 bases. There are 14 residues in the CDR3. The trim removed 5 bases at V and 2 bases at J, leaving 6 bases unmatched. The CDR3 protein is CASSPRDSPYEQYF. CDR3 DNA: TGTGCCAGCAGTCCTCGGGACAGTCCCTACGAGCAGTACTTC.

The CDR3 bases are TGTGCCAGCAGCCTGTGGGGTGGGGCTGAAGCTTTCTTT. Its protein is CASSLWGGAEAFF. The gene calls are TRBV5-4 and TRBJ1-1, with unresolved D. Between the trimmed V and J ends, which lost 4 bases and 6 bases, there was a span of 13 bases. CDR1 and CDR2 (germline): SGHNT, YYREEE (reference sequence). This CDR3 has 13 amino acids.

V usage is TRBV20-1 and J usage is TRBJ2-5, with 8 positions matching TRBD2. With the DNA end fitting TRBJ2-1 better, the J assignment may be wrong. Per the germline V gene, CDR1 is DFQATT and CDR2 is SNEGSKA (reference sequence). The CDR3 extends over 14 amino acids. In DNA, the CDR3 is TGCAGTGCTAGAGGAGCGGGAGTTCGGAATGAGCAGTTCTTC. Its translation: CSARGAGVRNEQFF.

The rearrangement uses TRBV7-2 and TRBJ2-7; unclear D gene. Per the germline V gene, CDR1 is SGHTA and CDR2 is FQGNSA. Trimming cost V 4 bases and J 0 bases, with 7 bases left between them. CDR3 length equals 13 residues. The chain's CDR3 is CASSSRYSYEQYF. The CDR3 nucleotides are TGTGCCAGCAGCTCGAGATACTCCTACGAGCAGTACTTC.

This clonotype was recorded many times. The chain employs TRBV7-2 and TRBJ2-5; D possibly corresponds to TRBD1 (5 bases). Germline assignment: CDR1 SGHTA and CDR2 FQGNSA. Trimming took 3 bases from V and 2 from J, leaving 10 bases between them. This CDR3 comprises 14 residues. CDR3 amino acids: CASSFTRTQETQYF. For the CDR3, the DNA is TGTGCCAGCAGCTTTACCAGGACACAAGAGACCCAGTACTTC.

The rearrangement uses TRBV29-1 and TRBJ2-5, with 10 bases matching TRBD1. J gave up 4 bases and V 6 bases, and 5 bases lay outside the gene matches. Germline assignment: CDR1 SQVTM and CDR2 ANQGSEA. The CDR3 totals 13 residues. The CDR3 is CSVADRGRETQYF. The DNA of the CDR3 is TGCAGCGTGGCAGACAGGGGGCGAGAGACCCAGTACTTC. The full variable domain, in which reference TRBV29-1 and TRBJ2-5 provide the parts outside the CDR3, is SAVISQKPSRDICQRGTSLTIQCQVDSQVTMMFWYRQQPGQSLTLIATANQGSEATYESGFVIDKFPISRPNLTFSTLTVSNMSPEDSSIYLCSVADRGRETQYFGPGTRLLVL.

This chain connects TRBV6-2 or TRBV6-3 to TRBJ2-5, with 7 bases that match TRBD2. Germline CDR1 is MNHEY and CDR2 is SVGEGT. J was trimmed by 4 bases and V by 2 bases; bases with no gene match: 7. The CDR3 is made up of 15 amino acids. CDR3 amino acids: CASSYTLAEVETQYF. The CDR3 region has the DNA TGTGCCAGCAGTTACACCCTAGCGGAGGTAGAGACCCAGTACTTC.

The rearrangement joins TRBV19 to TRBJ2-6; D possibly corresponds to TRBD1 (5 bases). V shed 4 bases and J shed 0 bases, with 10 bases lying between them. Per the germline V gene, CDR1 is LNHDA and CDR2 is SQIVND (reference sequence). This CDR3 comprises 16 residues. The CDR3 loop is CASSTDSLSGANVLTF. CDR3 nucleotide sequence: TGTGCCAGTAGTACCGACAGTCTCTCTGGGGCCAACGTCCTGACTTTC. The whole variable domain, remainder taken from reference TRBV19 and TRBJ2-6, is DGGITQSPKYLFRKEGQNVTLSCEQNLNHDAMYWYRQDPGQGLRLIYYSQIVNDFQKGDIAEGYSVSREKKESFPLTVTSAQKNPTAFYLCASSTDSLSGANVLTFGAGSRLTVL.

This CDR3 reads CSARVLGAYEQYF. The CDR3 DNA reads TGCAGTGCTAGAGTACTAGGTGCCTACGAGCAGTACTTC. The rearrangement links TRBV20-1 to TRBJ2-7, with D possibly TRBD2 on 5 matching bases. This CDR3 has 13 residues. Germline CDR1 and CDR2: DFQATT and SNEGSKA (reference sequence). Deletions cut 1 base from V and 2 bases from J, with 9 bases between.

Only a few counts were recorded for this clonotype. The CDR3 coding sequence is TGTGCCAGCAGCTTACCGGGACAGTACCTCCAAGAGACCCAGTACTTC. It encodes CASSLPGQYLQETQYF. J is TRBJ2-5 and V is TRBV7-9, with TRBD1 matching over 7 bases. The CDR3 extends over 16 amino acids. After removal of 2 bases from V and 1 base from J, the junction contained 7 bases not matched to a gene. Germline-derived CDR1 and CDR2 are SEHNR and FQNEAQ (reference sequence).